Shown below are 18 T cell receptor beta chains from a single sample sequenced in a study of blood T cell repertoires in COVID-19. Sequenced by immunoSEQ multiplex PCR; TCRdb stores in-frame clones only, minus some. Here the sample spans hundreds of thousands of clones, approximately 86% being singletons. The sequenced sample was PBMCs or T cells enriched from blood (not recorded which). The receptors originated from a woman aged 18 to 35 who had recovered from COVID-19.

The rearrangement links TRBV19 to TRBJ2-6; weak D call: TRBD1 (6 bases). Germline assignment: CDR1 LNHDA and CDR2 SQIVND (reference sequence). The CDR3 covers 17 residues. Trimming shortened V by 5 bases and J by 0 bases, and 14 bases separated the two germline ends. CDR3 sequence reads: CASSSQGFSSGANVLTF. CDR3 coding DNA: TGTGCCAGTAGTTCACAGGGTTTTAGCTCTGGGGCCAACGTCCTGACTTTC.

The chain carries TRBV11-2 and TRBJ1-1; no reliable D call. Germline V CDR1 and CDR2: SGHAT, FQNNGV. Trimming pared 4 bases from V and 0 bases from J, leaving 15 bases between. The CDR3 spans 16 residues. CDR3 loop: CASSSRPGSVNTEAFF. The CDR3 bases are TGTGCCAGCAGCTCGCGACCGGGTAGTGTGAACACTGAAGCTTTCTTT. The full variable domain, with the rest looked up from reference TRBV11-2 and TRBJ1-1, is EAGVAQSPRYKIIEKRQSVAFWCNPISGHATLYWYQQILGQGPKLLIQFQNNGVVDDSQLPKDRFSAERLKGVDSTLKIQPAKLEDSAVYLCASSSRPGSVNTEAFFGQGTRLTVV.

The rearrangement joins TRBV29-1 to TRBJ2-1; TRBD1 is a possible D gene (5 bases). The V gene lost 3 bases and the J gene lost 2 bases, with 8 bases spanning the gap. Germline V gene lookup returns CDR1 SQVTM and CDR2 ANQGSEA. The CDR3 sequence is 13 residues long. The CDR3 protein is CSVEGRAYNEQFF. CDR3 nucleotide sequence: TGCAGCGTTGAGGGCAGGGCCTACAATGAGCAGTTCTTC.

The chain has TRBV28 and TRBJ1-3; possibly TRBD1 for D (6 bases). The V gene's germline CDR1 is MDHEN and CDR2 SYDVKM. This CDR3 spans 15 amino acids. V lost 5 bases and J 2 bases, leaving 13 bases between the germline ends. CDR3 nucleotide sequence: TGTGCCAGCAGTCGCCTCAGGGGCACTGGAAACACCATATATTTT. This gives the protein CASSRLRGTGNTIYF.

The chain combines TRBV2 with TRBJ1-5; a weak D match, TRBD1 (6 bases). Trimming cost V 7 bases and J 1 base, with 17 bases left between them. The CDR3 is 16 residues long. The germline gives CDR1 SNHLY, CDR2 FYNNEI. The CDR3 is CASTLNRAGSNQPQHF. CDR3 sequence (DNA): TGTGCCAGCACACTAAACAGGGCTGGAAGCAATCAGCCCCAGCATTTT.

This sequence joins TRBV6-5 and TRBJ2-4; 7 bases agree with TRBD1. Germline CDR1 and CDR2: MNHEY and SVGAGI. This CDR3 has 14 amino acids. V dropped 7 bases and J dropped 1; count of bases not matched to a gene: 4. DNA of the CDR3: TGTGCCAGCATGTCGACAGGGGCCAAAAACATTCAGTACTTC. Amino acid sequence: CASMSTGAKNIQYF.

The V call is TRBV18, the J call TRBJ2-1; 11 nucleotides align to TRBD1. Trimming took 3 bases from V and 9 from J; bases not matched to a gene: 10. The CDR3 runs 16 residues. Germline values: CDR1 KGHSH, CDR2 LQKENI. CDR3 coding DNA: TGTGCCAGCTCACCCGACTTGGGACAGGGGGGGAGTGAGCAGTTCTTC. It specifies CASSPDLGQGGSEQFF.

The chain carries TRBV30 and TRBJ1-2; a possible D gene is TRBD1 (5 bases). This CDR3 is 15 amino acids long. The V end lost 1 base, the J end lost 5 bases, and 17 bases lay between the germline ends. Per germline, CDR1 GTSNPN and CDR2 SVGIG (reference sequence). The CDR3 bases are TGTGCCTGGAGTGATGTGGGGCTAGCGACGTATGGCTACACCTTC. Protein product: CAWSDVGLATYGYTF.

The chain has TRBV6-5 and TRBJ1-2, with D possibly being TRBD1 (6 bases). Per germline, CDR1 MNHEY and CDR2 SVGAGI. This CDR3 has 12 amino acids. V was trimmed by 4 bases and J by 5 bases, leaving 8 bases between them. This chain's CDR3 is CASSFQGYGYTF. The CDR3 bases are TGTGCCAGCAGTTTTCAGGGGTATGGCTACACCTTC.

The rearrangement uses TRBV5-8 and TRBJ1-4; D ambiguous. Germline loops: CDR1 SGHTS, CDR2 YDEGEE. V was cut by 6 bases and J by 6 bases, with 18 bases left in between. The CDR3 sequence is 15 residues long. In DNA, the CDR3 is TGTGCCAGCACCCCTTTTGTGGATGGAGATGAAAAACTGTTTTTT. As protein: CASTPFVDGDEKLFF.

The rearrangement links TRBV28 to TRBJ1-2, with TRBD1 matching 7 bases. This CDR3 contains 14 residues. CDR1 is MDHEN and CDR2 is SYDVKM in the germline V gene. V was clipped by 5 bases and J by 5 bases; unmatched bases: 8. Here the CDR3 reads CASSLDRASYGYTF. CDR3 sequence (DNA): TGTGCCAGCAGTCTCGACAGGGCTTCTTATGGCTACACCTTC.

This clone showed up just once. V usage is TRBV11-2 and J usage is TRBJ2-2; 7 positions agree with TRBD2. Germline loops: CDR1 SGHAT, CDR2 FQNNGV. The V gene end was trimmed by 1 base and the J gene end by 6 bases; junction bases not matched to a gene: 2. This CDR3 spans 14 amino acids. The CDR3 DNA is TGTGCCAGCAGCTTAGGACTAGCCGCCGGGGAGCTGTTTTTT. Translation: CASSLGLAAGELFF. The whole variable domain, remainder taken from reference TRBV11-2 and TRBJ2-2, is EAGVAQSPRYKIIEKRQSVAFWCNPISGHATLYWYQQILGQGPKLLIQFQNNGVVDDSQLPKDRFSAERLKGVDSTLKIQPAKLEDSAVYLCASSLGLAAGELFFGEGSRLTVL.

The chain uses TRBV9 and TRBJ2-1, with 11 positions matching TRBD2. After removal of 2 bases from V and 13 bases from J, the junction contained 5 bases not matched to a gene. CDR3 length: 13 amino acids. Germline V gene lookup returns CDR1 SGDLS and CDR2 YYNGEE. The CDR3 spells CASSVPLAGEQFF. In nucleotides, the CDR3 is TGTGCCAGCAGCGTGCCACTAGCGGGGGAACAGTTCTTC.

The rearrangement joins TRBV15 to TRBJ1-3; the D is unclear. CDR3 length: 12 amino acids. V was pared by 4 bases and J by 6 bases, with 7 bases between. Germline V gene sequence: CDR1 LNHNV, CDR2 YYDKDF (reference sequence). CDR3 amino acids: CATSIGANTIYF. As DNA, the CDR3 is TGTGCCACCAGCATAGGAGCAAACACCATATATTTT.

The chain combines TRBV5-8 with TRBJ2-3; no reliable D call. Germline CDR1 SGHTS, CDR2 YDEGEE. Trimming took off 10 bases at V and 0 bases at J, with 15 bases between the two ends. This CDR3 is built from 14 residues. This CDR3 is CASLPKWSTDTQYF. In DNA form, the CDR3 reads TGTGCCTCACTCCCTAAGTGGAGCACAGATACGCAGTATTTT.

The chain has TRBV5-4 and TRBJ2-7; 8 positions match TRBD2. The CDR3 consists of 16 residues. Germline CDR1 SGHNT, CDR2 YYREEE (reference sequence). Trimming cost V 0 bases and J 1 base; bases outside gene matches: 6. This CDR3 is CASSLGSQRESYEQYF. The CDR3 coding sequence is TGTGCCAGCAGCTTGGGTTCACAGCGGGAGTCCTACGAGCAGTACTTC.

V and J are TRBV2 and TRBJ2-3; 8 bases map to TRBD1. The CDR3 runs to 14 residues. V trimming: 3 bases; J trimming: 5 bases; junction bases outside the gene matches: 4. The germline V gene encodes CDR1 SNHLY and CDR2 FYNNEI. CDR3 sequence reads: CASSDDRGGDTQYF. Written as DNA, the CDR3 is TGTGCCAGCAGTGATGACAGGGGAGGAGATACGCAGTATTTT.

This chain uses TRBV5-1 with TRBJ2-3, with 8 bases aligning to TRBD2. Germline CDR1 reads SGHRS; CDR2 reads YFSETQ. The CDR3 spans 16 residues. Trimming cost V 0 bases and J 1 base; bases outside gene matches: 4. CDR3 protein: CASSLAGGLGTDTQYF. The CDR3 coding sequence is TGCGCCAGCAGCTTGGCGGGGGGGCTTGGCACAGATACGCAGTATTTT.